The 14 T cell receptor beta chains listed next were all sequenced from one sample in a study of T-cell reconstitution after alpha-beta-depleted transplantation in children. Unique molecular identifiers tagged the TCRbeta library. TCRdb re-analysed the PCR reads in MiXCR, keeping a single row per CDR3 protein. The repertoire holds about 270,000 distinct CDR3 sequences, with almost 10% as singletons. The source material was PBMCs from the stem cell graft donor, sampled from the stem cell graft. The receptors shown here come from a human donor who donated a stem cell graft to a child with SCID.

The chain has TRBV5-6 and TRBJ2-1, with TRBD2 matching over 11 bases. The CDR3 length is 19 residues. CDR1 SGHDT and CDR2 YYEEEE come from the germline V gene. V lost 0 bases to trimming and J lost 0 bases; unmatched junction nucleotides: 8. CDR3 coding DNA: TGTGCCAGCAGCTTGGAACTAGCGGGGGTCGTAAGCTCCTACAATGAGCAGTTCTTC. It specifies CASSLELAGVVSSYNEQFF.

The chain has TRBV5-1 and TRBJ2-7, with D perhaps matching TRBD1 or TRBD2 (6 bases each). V gave up 3 bases and J gave up 5 bases, with 12 bases separating them. The length of the CDR3 is 13 residues. Looked up from germline, CDR1 is SGHRS and CDR2 is YFSETQ. The CDR3, as DNA: TGCGCCAGCAGCTGGGCCGGGGGCGACGAGCAGTACTTC. Residues: CASSWAGGDEQYF.

This clonotype came up a few times. The V and J genes are TRBV3-1 and TRBJ1-2, with D perhaps TRBD1 (5 bases). Trimming shortened V by 3 bases and J by 7 bases, and 18 bases separated the two germline ends. CDR3 length: 15 amino acids. Germline V gives CDR1 LGHDT, CDR2 YNNKEL (reference sequence). CDR3 nucleotides: TGTGCCAGCAGCCAGATGGGACGAACCTTGCCTGGCTACACCTTC. It encodes CASSQMGRTLPGYTF.

This clonotype was observed a few times. The V and J genes are TRBV29-1 and TRBJ2-7, with 7 bases lining up with TRBD2. The germline CDR1 and CDR2 sequences are SQVTM and ANQGSEA. J was trimmed by 3 bases and V by 7 bases; bases with no gene match: 6. There are 12 residues in the CDR3. This CDR3 reads CSALGGIYEQYF. The CDR3, as DNA: TGCAGCGCCTTGGGGGGGATCTACGAGCAGTACTTC.

There are many counts of this clonotype. The CDR3 loop reads CASSLWGARYQPQHF. In DNA form, the CDR3 reads TGTGCCAGCAGTTTATGGGGGGCTCGCTATCAGCCCCAGCATTTT. The genes are TRBV12-3 or TRBV12-4 and TRBJ1-5, with D maybe TRBD1 (6 bases). The CDR3 is 15 residues long. The V and J ends lost 2 bases and 5 bases respectively, with 13 bases between them.

This clonotype was counted ten times or more. The chain employs TRBV20-1 and TRBJ1-6, with 7 bases fitting TRBD1. Germline values: CDR1 DFQATT, CDR2 SNEGSKA (reference sequence). This CDR3 is built from 15 residues. J gave up 13 bases and V 6 bases, and 18 bases lay outside the gene matches. As DNA, the CDR3 is TGCAGTGCGACAAACCGGGACAGTCCCTTGGGTCCCCTCCACTTT. As protein: CSATNRDSPLGPLHF.

This clonotype showed up many times. This rearrangement joins TRBV7-8 to TRBJ2-1; D unresolved. V was pared by 0 bases and J by 0 bases, with 9 bases between. The CDR3 totals 16 residues. CDR1 and CDR2 (germline): SGHVS, FQNEAQ. DNA of the CDR3: TGTGCCAGCAGCTTAGCTCTGTCCAGCTCCTACAATGAGCAGTTCTTC. Its translation: CASSLALSSSYNEQFF.

This clonotype was seen only a few times. This chain joins TRBV20-1 and TRBJ2-1, with 9 nucleotides matching TRBD2. CDR3 size: 18 residues. In germline, CDR1 is DFQATT, CDR2 SNEGSKA (reference sequence). V shed 6 bases, J shed 0 bases, and the junction held 15 bases outside the gene matches. CDR3 nucleotides: TGCAGTGCGGGGTCTAGCGGGGCCCTGTGGAGCTCCTACAATGAGCAGTTCTTC. Translation: CSAGSSGALWSSYNEQFF.

The chain is built from TRBV6-1 and TRBJ2-2, with TRBD2 identical over 11 bases. Germline V gives CDR1 MNHNS, CDR2 SASEGT. The CDR3 consists of 18 residues. J gave up 0 bases and V 2 bases, and 5 bases lay outside the gene matches. For the CDR3, the DNA is TGTGCCAGCAGTGAATTTCTAGCGGGGGGATCGAACACCGGGGAGCTGTTTTTT. Translating it yields CASSEFLAGGSNTGELFF.

This clonotype was counted at least ten times. This rearrangement joins TRBV20-1 to TRBJ1-2; tentative D call: TRBD1 (5 bases). The V end lost 2 bases, the J end lost 9 bases, and 16 bases lay between the germline ends. CDR3 length equals 13 residues. Germline V gene lookup returns CDR1 DFQATT and CDR2 SNEGSKA (reference sequence). CDR3 protein: CSARIPQERSYTF. Written as DNA, the CDR3 is TGCAGTGCTAGAATCCCACAGGAGAGAAGCTACACCTTC.

This clonotype was seen only a few times. The rearrangement uses TRBV27 and TRBJ1-6, with 7 positions matching TRBD1. The CDR3 sequence is 16 residues long. V was clipped by 3 bases and J by 5 bases; unmatched bases: 7. Germline values: CDR1 MNHEY, CDR2 SMNVEV (reference sequence). CDR3 region: CASSFIMGTDNSPLHF. The CDR3 coding sequence is TGTGCCAGCAGTTTTATTATGGGGACAGATAATTCACCCCTCCACTTT.

This clonotype was detected a few times. This chain links TRBV12-3 or TRBV12-4 with TRBJ1-1; TRBD1 matches at 9 bases. This CDR3 is 14 amino acids long. Trimming cost V 5 bases and J 3 bases; bases outside gene matches: 4. The chain's CDR3 is CASSEQGAYTEAFF. The CDR3 coding sequence is TGTGCCAGCAGTGAACAGGGGGCATACACTGAAGCTTTCTTT.

This clonotype was seen a few times. CDR3 DNA: TGTGCCAGCAGCGCAGCCGGGACAGTAGACTACGAGCAGTACTTC. This sequence encodes CASSAAGTVDYEQYF. The rearrangement joins TRBV9 to TRBJ2-7, with 7 bases matching TRBD1. This CDR3 has 15 residues. The V gene end was trimmed by 3 bases and the J gene end by 3 bases; junction bases not matched to a gene: 9. Germline V CDR1 and CDR2: SGDLS, YYNGEE.

This clonotype was picked up a small number of times. The chain has TRBV2 and TRBJ2-5; D possibly uses TRBD1 or TRBD2 (5 bases each). Germline CDR1 SNHLY, CDR2 FYNNEI. V lost 4 bases to trimming and J lost 1 base, with 16 bases between them. The CDR3 runs to 16 residues. The CDR3 nucleotides read TGTGCCAGCAGTGCGGGGTCCCACAGGTTCCAAGAGACCCAGTACTTC. It codes for CASSAGSHRFQETQYF.